These 28 T cell receptor beta chains originate from one sample sequenced in a study of T-cell memory formation after mild COVID-19 (dated by TCRdb to 2020 to 2023). Library preparation used 5' RACE. The instrument was an Illumina NovaSeq 6000. TCRdb took the public reads, trimmed them with fastp at Q25, ran MiXCR for clone calling and kept in-frame beta chains. Each CDR3 protein gets just one entry, which takes the most common genes and DNA from the rows behind it. In all, the sample holds some 250,000 distinct CDR3 sequences, and more than 15% of those were seen once. The ten largest clones add up to 23% of the sample. The sequencing input was PBMCs or a T cell subset sorted from them (not recorded which). The source is a man aged 18-30 years who had mild COVID-19 (a few samples of this study predate the infection). The sample titles of this study are shuffled in the database, so cell type and time point are left out; the donor was told from shared clones.

This clonotype came up a few times. J is TRBJ2-4 and V is TRBV5-1; the D is unclear. Trimming left V 4 bases short and J 7 bases short, with 9 bases between. Germline CDR1 is SGHRS and CDR2 is YFSETQ. The CDR3 runs 12 residues. The CDR3 is CASSQLNNIQYF. CDR3 DNA sequence: TGCGCCAGCAGCCAGTTAAATAACATTCAGTACTTC.

This clonotype has a handful of counts. The chain joins TRBV6-2 or TRBV6-3 to TRBJ2-1, with unresolved D. V was shortened by 7 bases and J by 13 bases, with 14 bases between the two germline ends. There are 11 residues in the CDR3. Germline values: CDR1 MNHEY, CDR2 SVGEGT. Here the CDR3 reads CASTPWGEQFF. The CDR3 region has the DNA TGTGCCAGCACCCCGTGGGGTGAACAGTTCTTC.

The chain combines TRBV28 with TRBJ1-5; D perhaps matches TRBD1 (6 bases). Germline CDR1 is MDHEN and CDR2 is SYDVKM. With 7 bases removed from V and 7 bases from J, the gap between germline ends came to 17 bases. The length of the CDR3 is 14 residues. CDR3 DNA sequence: TGTGCCAGCACCCCGCCGGGGGGCGGGCAGCCCCAGCATTTT. Its translation is CASTPPGGGQPQHF.

J is TRBJ2-3 and V is TRBV4-1; D gene ambiguous. Per germline, CDR1 MGHRA and CDR2 YSYEKL. The CDR3 sequence is 11 residues long. V was shortened by 1 base and J by 11 bases, with 7 bases between the two germline ends. DNA of the CDR3: TGCGCCAGCAGCCAAGCAGACCGGCAGTATTTT. Translating it yields CASSQADRQYF.

This clonotype was detected ten times or more. The chain carries TRBV12-3 or TRBV12-4 and TRBJ1-3, with D possibly being TRBD1 (6 bases). This CDR3 region has 13 residues. The V end was cut by 6 bases, the J end by 5 bases, with 11 bases between. CDR3 sequence reads: CASSEGQRNTIYF. CDR3 bases: TGTGCCAGCAGCGAAGGACAGAGAAACACCATATATTTT.

This clonotype has only a few counts. The chain is built from TRBV6-6 and TRBJ2-3; no firm D call. Trimming stripped 5 bases from V and 1 base from J, with 7 bases between. There are 13 residues in the CDR3. Germline loops: CDR1 MNHNY, CDR2 SVGAGI (reference sequence). The CDR3 here is CASSRPRTDTQYF. The CDR3 DNA sequence: TGTGCCAGCAGTAGGCCCCGCACAGATACGCAGTATTTT.

This clonotype was counted a few times. The V call is TRBV7-9, the J call TRBJ2-5, with D tentatively TRBD2 (5 bases). The CDR3 runs 15 residues. Per germline, CDR1 SEHNR and CDR2 FQNEAQ (reference sequence). V lost 1 base and J 2 bases, leaving 11 bases between the germline ends. The CDR3 DNA is TGTGCCAGCAGCTTAGTTGAGGGAGTTCAAGAGACCCAGTACTTC. Encoded protein: CASSLVEGVQETQYF.

This rearrangement joins TRBV10-3 to TRBJ2-7; D unclear. The germline V and J ends were trimmed by 2 bases and 6 bases, with 14 bases remaining between them. The CDR3 has 14 residues. Germline CDR1 reads ENHRY; CDR2 reads SYGVKD. CDR3 in DNA: TGTGCCATCAGTGAGAGACTTAACCCCCCCGAGCAGTACGTC. It codes for CAISERLNPPEQYV.

The chain combines TRBV9 with TRBJ2-2; no clear D. With 0 bases removed from V and 8 bases from J, the gap between germline ends came to 11 bases. Per the germline V gene, CDR1 is SGDLS and CDR2 is YYNGEE. The CDR3 totals 14 residues. CDR3 bases: TGTGCCAGCAGCGTAGAGAGTAGGAGTGGGGAGCTGTTTTTT. This codes for CASSVESRSGELFF.

The chain is built from TRBV7-2 and TRBJ2-3, with D perhaps TRBD1 (5 bases). V gave up 6 bases and J gave up 9 bases, with 16 bases separating them. There are 13 residues in the CDR3. Germline CDR1 reads SGHTA; CDR2 reads FQGNSA. The CDR3 DNA reads as TGTGCCAGCAGTTTTACAGGAGTAAACACGCAGTATTTT. This translates into CASSFTGVNTQYF.

The chain is built from TRBV7-2 and TRBJ2-5, with no clear D. V shed 2 bases and J shed 1 base, with 14 bases lying between them. Germline assignment: CDR1 SGHTA and CDR2 FQGNSA. The CDR3 contains 16 residues. CDR3 loop: CASSLIVPFFQETQYF. The CDR3, as DNA: TGTGCCAGCAGCTTAATAGTGCCGTTTTTCCAAGAGACCCAGTACTTC.

This clonotype appeared a few times. The chain employs TRBV28 and TRBJ2-7; D tentatively reads TRBD1 or TRBD2 (5 bases each). V was shortened by 6 bases and J by 7 bases, with 13 bases between the two germline ends. The CDR3 extends over 12 amino acids. CDR1 is MDHEN, CDR2 SYDVKM, per germline. CDR3 residues: CASSRERREQYV. The DNA of the CDR3 is TGTGCCAGCAGCAGGGAGCGTCGTGAGCAGTACGTC.

V and J are TRBV29-1 and TRBJ2-3, with D possibly TRBD1 on 6 matching bases. Germline loops: CDR1 SQVTM, CDR2 ANQGSEA. V dropped 4 bases and J dropped 0 bases, with 11 bases sitting between them. The CDR3 is made up of 14 amino acids. CDR3 coding DNA: TGCAGCGTTGGGGGGCTCCGGAGCACAGATACGCAGTATTTT. Encoded protein: CSVGGLRSTDTQYF.

V gene TRBV20-1 combines with J gene TRBJ1-2, with a weak D call TRBD1 (5 bases). This CDR3 spans 14 amino acids. CDR1 is DFQATT and CDR2 is SNEGSKA in the germline V gene (reference sequence). Trimming cost V 2 bases and J 2 bases, with 12 bases left between them. This CDR3 is CSARTEGLNYGYTF. In DNA, the CDR3 is TGCAGTGCTAGAACCGAGGGACTGAACTATGGCTACACCTTC.

This clonotype was seen repeatedly, ten times or more. V usage is TRBV5-1 and J usage is TRBJ1-1; perhaps TRBD1 as D (5 bases). This CDR3 has 16 residues. Germline CDR1 is SGHRS and CDR2 is YFSETQ. Between the trimmed V and J ends, which lost 2 bases and 1 base, there was a span of 15 bases. CDR3 coding DNA: TGCGCCAGCAGCTTTGGACAAACCGGGCGGAACACTGAAGCTTTCTTT. Amino acids: CASSFGQTGRNTEAFF. Using reference TRBV5-1 and TRBJ1-1 for the parts outside the CDR3, the full variable domain is KAGVTQTPRYLIKTRGQQVTLSCSPISGHRSVSWYQQTPGQGLQFLFEYFSETQRNKGNFPGRFSGRQFSNSRSEMNVSTLELGDSALYLCASSFGQTGRNTEAFFGQGTRLTVV.

This chain connects TRBV29-1 to TRBJ1-5, with TRBD1 matching over 8 bases. The CDR3 contains 13 residues. The V gene end was trimmed by 6 bases and the J gene end by 3 bases; junction bases not matched to a gene: 4. CDR1 SQVTM and CDR2 ANQGSEA come from the germline V gene. In DNA form, the CDR3 reads TGCAGCGTCACAGGGGGTACCAATCAGCCCCAGCATTTT. Amino acids: CSVTGGTNQPQHF.

The CDR3 sequence: CASSSSVGGETQYF. The CDR3 DNA reads as TGTGCCAGCAGCTCTTCGGTGGGGGGCGAAACGCAGTATTTT. The chain is built from TRBV7-2 and TRBJ2-3; D might be TRBD1 or TRBD2, each matching 6 bases. Germline loops: CDR1 SGHTA, CDR2 FQGNSA. This CDR3 has 14 amino acids. Trimming took off 4 bases at V and 9 bases at J, with 17 bases between the two ends.

This clonotype was counted between two and nine times. The rearrangement joins TRBV4-1 to TRBJ2-5; 7 bases are a match to TRBD1. Trimming cost V 4 bases and J 4 bases; bases outside gene matches: 12. This CDR3 is 16 amino acids long. CDR1 is MGHRA and CDR2 is YSYEKL in the germline V gene. In DNA, the CDR3 is TGCGCCAGCAGCCGAAGGAATAGGGGGCTTTCAGAGACCCAGTACTTC. Protein: CASSRRNRGLSETQYF.

The chain links TRBV6-2 or TRBV6-3 to TRBJ2-6, with D perhaps being TRBD1 or TRBD2 (5 bases each). V lost 5 bases to trimming and J lost 8 bases, with 13 bases between them. The CDR3 runs 14 residues. CDR1 is MNHEY, CDR2 SVGEGT, per germline. CDR3 amino acids: CASSPTWGTNVLTF. The CDR3 nucleotides read TGTGCCAGCAGTCCCACCTGGGGGACCAACGTCCTGACTTTC.

There are a few counts of this clonotype. The V and J genes are TRBV18 and TRBJ1-4; 7 bases map to TRBD1. The CDR3 loop spans 14 amino acids. Germline V gene data show CDR1 as KGHSH and CDR2 as LQKENI. Trimming cost V 3 bases and J 5 bases; bases outside gene matches: 3. The DNA of the CDR3 is TGTGCCAGCTCACCCGGGACAGAAAATGAAAAACTGTTTTTT. This translates into CASSPGTENEKLFF.

The sample holds a few counts of this clonotype. The chain combines TRBV6-1 with TRBJ1-2; the D is unclear. V gave up 8 bases and J gave up 4 bases, with 11 bases separating them. From germline, CDR1 is MNHNS and CDR2 SASEGT. The CDR3 has 12 amino acids. DNA of the CDR3: TGTGCCAGCGGGGATCTGAGCTATGGCTACACCTTC. Its protein product is CASGDLSYGYTF.

This clonotype was recorded only once. The chain couples TRBV29-1 to TRBJ2-3, with D possibly TRBD1 on 6 matching bases. This CDR3 is 15 amino acids long. Germline-derived CDR1 and CDR2 are SQVTM and ANQGSEA. The CDR3 DNA reads TGCAGTAAGTCATCAGGGGCCGGAGGCACAGATACGCAGTATTTT. Its protein product is CSKSSGAGGTDTQYF.

The chain has TRBV24-1 and TRBJ2-3; D unresolved. The ends were cut back, 4 bases at V and 2 bases at J, with 6 bases in the middle. The CDR3 is 13 residues long. Looked up from germline, CDR1 is KGHDR and CDR2 is SFDVKD. CDR3 coding DNA: TGTGCCACCAGTGAGATAGTCACAGATACGCAGTATTTT. Its protein product is CATSEIVTDTQYF.

The table lists this clonotype with a few counts. V and J are TRBV6-2 or TRBV6-3 and TRBJ2-1, with 8 bases matching TRBD1. There are 15 residues in the CDR3. Germline V lookup: CDR1 MNHEY, CDR2 SVGEGT. V was clipped by 7 bases and J by 8 bases; unmatched bases: 13. CDR3 coding DNA: TGTGCCAGCACCCAATCCACAGGGGGTCGGGATGAGCAGTTCTTC. It is translated as CASTQSTGGRDEQFF.

The chain uses TRBV2 and TRBJ2-3; 7 bases agree with TRBD2. The CDR3 has 14 residues. Germline V gene sequence: CDR1 SNHLY, CDR2 FYNNEI. Trimming cost V 7 bases and J 1 base; bases outside gene matches: 5. The CDR3 loop is CASIPLAGTDTQYF. For the CDR3, the DNA is TGTGCCAGCATCCCCCTAGCGGGCACAGATACGCAGTATTTT.

The V call is TRBV29-1, the J call TRBJ2-2, with D hard to call. The CDR3 is made up of 12 amino acids. From germline, CDR1 is SQVTM and CDR2 ANQGSEA. The V and J ends lost 5 bases and 4 bases respectively, with 8 bases between them. CDR3 protein: CSVTESTGELFF. The CDR3 region has the DNA TGCAGCGTTACCGAGTCCACCGGGGAGCTGTTTTTT.

This clonotype was picked up a small number of times. The rearrangement joins TRBV12-5 to TRBJ1-1, with D unresolved. CDR1 and CDR2 from the germline V gene are LGHNT and FRNRAP. CDR3 size: 15 residues. Deletions cut 0 bases from V and 6 bases from J, with 14 bases between. CDR3 sequence: CASGLVKGGVAEAFF. The CDR3, as DNA: TGTGCTAGTGGTTTGGTTAAGGGAGGAGTCGCTGAAGCTTTCTTT.

The genes are TRBV12-3 or TRBV12-4 and TRBJ2-5; D not resolved. Trimming pared 7 bases from V and 4 bases from J, leaving 16 bases between. CDR3 length: 14 amino acids. CDR3 sequence reads: CASTLGPARETQYF. CDR3 bases: TGTGCCAGCACTCTGGGCCCAGCGCGAGAGACCCAGTACTTC.